Following are 5 T cell receptor beta chains from one sample sequenced in a study of cytomegalovirus exposure and HLA in healthy donors (dated 2017 in TCRdb). The library was prepared using the immunoSEQ multiplex PCR assay. What TCRdb holds here is the immuneACCESS table cut down to in-frame rearrangements. Part of the clones is not present; checked against another copy, under half of the missing clones reflect an unresolved V gene, and the others are unexplained. The sample table contains 180,000 or so clones; only one count was recorded for 80% to 90% of them. 1.4% of the sample is in the top ten clones. Sequenced sample: PBMCs. Receptor source: a woman in her thirties in good health and CMV-seronegative.

The gene calls are TRBV5-1 and TRBJ2-7, with TRBD2 matching over 13 bases. After removal of 4 bases from V and 2 bases from J, the junction contained 3 bases not matched to a gene. CDR1 is SGHRS and CDR2 is YFSETQ in the germline V gene. The CDR3 has 15 residues. CDR3 nucleotide sequence: TGCGCCAGCAGCGAAACTAGCGGGGGGGCCTACGAGCAGTACTTC. Translation gives CASSETSGGAYEQYF.

V gene TRBV5-6 combines with J gene TRBJ1-6, with D perhaps TRBD1 (6 bases). The V gene lost 3 bases and the J gene lost 9 bases, with 13 bases spanning the gap. The length of the CDR3 is 14 residues. CDR1 and CDR2 from the germline V gene are SGHDT and YYEEEE. CDR3 sequence: CASSSSAGASPLHF. CDR3 nucleotide sequence: TGTGCCAGCAGCTCCTCTGCGGGGGCTTCACCCCTCCACTTT. The full variable domain, its missing parts supplied by reference TRBV5-6 and TRBJ1-6, is DAGVTQSPTHLIKTRGQQVTLRCSPKSGHDTVSWYQQALGQGPQFIFQYYEEEERQRGNFPDRFSGHQFPNYSSELNVNALLLGDSALYLCASSSSAGASPLHFGNGTRLTVT.

The chain is built from TRBV15 and TRBJ2-5; 7 bases align to TRBD1. V shed 4 bases, J shed 4 bases, and the junction held 15 bases outside the gene matches. Per the germline V gene, CDR1 is LNHNV and CDR2 is YYDKDF (reference sequence). CDR3 length: 17 residues. The CDR3 sequence: CATSIPQDRDLSETQYF. CDR3 bases: TGTGCCACCAGCATACCCCAAGACAGGGATTTATCAGAGACCCAGTACTTC.

The rearrangement uses TRBV2 and TRBJ2-7; 7 nucleotides match TRBD1. CDR1 is SNHLY, CDR2 FYNNEI, per germline. The CDR3 consists of 16 residues. The J segment lost 1 base and the V segment lost 4 bases, leaving 10 bases of the junction unmatched. The CDR3 reads CASSGDRESISYEQYF. CDR3 sequence (DNA): TGTGCCAGCAGTGGAGACAGGGAGAGTATTTCCTACGAGCAGTACTTC.

The V call is TRBV6-5, the J call TRBJ1-2, with D perhaps matching TRBD1 (6 bases). Trimming stripped 4 bases from V and 4 bases from J, with 19 bases between. Germline CDR1 MNHEY, CDR2 SVGAGI. The CDR3 covers 16 residues. CDR3 protein: CASSLTGSSRLYGYTF. As DNA, the CDR3 is TGTGCCAGCAGTTTAACAGGGAGCTCCCGACTCTATGGCTACACCTTC.